This entry lists 18 T cell receptor beta chains sequenced from one sample in a study of regulatory and conventional T cells in RAG deficiency. Profiled with immunoSEQ multiplex PCR; TCRdb holds only in-frame clones, not every one. There are roughly 32,000 clones in the sample; about 88% occur only once, and about 13% lies in the top ten. These data also featured in a second study, about regulatory T cells. Per that study: The PCR used 52 TRBV and 13 TRBJ primers.

Sequenced input: CD8+ T cells sorted from blood. The receptors were sampled from a human donor in good health.

This chain uses TRBV29-1 with TRBJ1-2; the D gene is possibly TRBD1 (5 bases). V gave up 5 bases and J gave up 2 bases, with 9 bases separating them. Looked up from germline, CDR1 is SQVTM and CDR2 is ANQGSEA. The CDR3 loop spans 12 amino acids. The CDR3 spells CSVQWGNYGYTF. The CDR3 DNA reads as TGCAGCGTTCAATGGGGGAACTATGGCTACACCTTC.

The V and J genes are TRBV7-6 and TRBJ2-2; 12 positions agree with TRBD2. This CDR3 comprises 15 residues. Germline CDR1 is SGHVS and CDR2 is FNYEAQ. V was pared by 4 bases and J by 5 bases, with 2 bases of the junction left unmatched. CDR3 nucleotide sequence: TGTGCCAGCAGCTCCCTAGCGGGGGGGACCGGGGAGCTGTTTTTT. Amino acid sequence: CASSSLAGGTGELFF.

The rearrangement links TRBV13 to TRBJ2-2; D ambiguous. Deletions cut 2 bases from V and 3 bases from J, with 4 bases between. The CDR3 extends over 13 amino acids. Looked up from germline, CDR1 is PRHDT and CDR2 is FYEKMQ (reference sequence). CDR3 region: CASSLYDTGELFF. The CDR3 DNA reads TGTGCCAGCAGCTTATACGACACCGGGGAGCTGTTTTTT. The full variable domain, completed using reference TRBV13 and TRBJ2-2, is AAGVIQSPRHLIKEKRETATLKCYPIPRHDTVYWYQQGPGQDPQFLISFYEKMQSDKGSIPDRFSAQQFSDYHSELNMSSLELGDSALYFCASSLYDTGELFFGEGSRLTVL.

The rearrangement links TRBV6-1 to TRBJ1-1; D uncertain. Germline values: CDR1 MNHNS, CDR2 SASEGT. This CDR3 is built from 12 residues. V dropped 5 bases and J dropped 0 bases, with 4 bases sitting between them. CDR3 in DNA: TGTGCCAGCAGTCGGGTGAACACTGAAGCTTTCTTT. Translated: CASSRVNTEAFF.

This CDR3 reads CASSDSGQGASGANVLTF. CDR3 nucleotide sequence: TGTGCCAGCAGTGACTCGGGCCAGGGGGCCTCTGGGGCCAACGTCCTGACTTTC. The chain combines TRBV6-4 with TRBJ2-6; 8 bases are a match to TRBD1. J lost 0 bases, V lost 0 bases, and 4 bases had no gene match. CDR3 length: 18 residues. Per germline, CDR1 MRHNA and CDR2 SNTAGT.

The V and J genes are TRBV11-3 and TRBJ1-6, with D tentatively TRBD1 (6 bases). The ends were cut back, 4 bases at V and 6 bases at J, with 13 bases in the middle. The CDR3 extends over 15 amino acids. CDR1 is SGHNT and CDR2 is YENEEA in the germline V gene. CDR3 protein: CASSSNRQANSPLHF. The CDR3 DNA follows: TGTGCCAGCAGCTCGAACCGACAGGCTAATTCACCCCTCCACTTT. Based on the CDR3 plus reference TRBV11-3 and TRBJ1-6, the full variable domain is EAGVVQSPRYKIIEKKQPVAFWCNPISGHNTLYWYLQNLGQGPELLIRYENEEAVDDSQLPKDRFSAERLKGVDSTLKIQPAELGDSAVYLCASSSNRQANSPLHFGNGTRLTVT.

The CDR3 region is CASDRVAGELFF. The DNA of the CDR3 is TGTGCCTCTGACAGGGTAGCCGGGGAGCTGTTTTTT. V usage is TRBV30 and J usage is TRBJ2-2, with 7 bases identical to TRBD1. The junction had 5 bases not matched to a gene; V was cut back by 7 bases and J by 6 bases. Germline V gene data show CDR1 as GTSNPN and CDR2 as SVGIG (reference sequence). The CDR3 contains 12 residues. The full variable domain, rest sourced from reference TRBV30 and TRBJ2-2, is SQTIHQWPATLVQPVGSPLSLECTVEGTSNPNLYWYRQAAGRGLQLLFYSVGIGQISSEVPQNLSASRPQDRQFILSSKKLLLSDSGFYLCASDRVAGELFFGEGSRLTVL.

In this sample, this clone turned up a few times. The chain couples TRBV19 to TRBJ1-6; TRBD1 might be the D (5 bases). The CDR3 consists of 13 residues. The ends were cut back, 6 bases at V and 7 bases at J, with 10 bases in the middle. Germline CDR1 is LNHDA and CDR2 is SQIVND (reference sequence). The CDR3 DNA reads as TGTGCCAGTAGGTTAGGGGCGAATTCACCCCTCCACTTT. Amino acid sequence: CASRLGANSPLHF.

This chain connects TRBV5-1 to TRBJ2-7; 8 bases are shared with TRBD1. V shed 1 base, J shed 2 bases, and the junction held 5 bases outside the gene matches. The CDR3 extends over 15 amino acids. Per the germline V gene, CDR1 is SGHRS and CDR2 is YFSETQ. CDR3 sequence (DNA): TGCGCCAGCAGCTTGCACAGGGGGGAGACCTACGAGCAGTACTTC. This translates into CASSLHRGETYEQYF. Filled out from reference TRBV5-1 and TRBJ2-7, the complete variable domain reads KAGVTQTPRYLIKTRGQQVTLSCSPISGHRSVSWYQQTPGQGLQFLFEYFSETQRNKGNFPGRFSGRQFSNSRSEMNVSTLELGDSALYLCASSLHRGETYEQYFGPGTRLTVT.

This chain connects TRBV6-6 to TRBJ1-5; D is possibly TRBD1 (6 bases). Trimming removed 4 bases from V and 6 bases from J, with 13 bases in between. CDR1 and CDR2 (germline): MNHNY, SVGAGI (reference sequence). The CDR3 is made up of 14 amino acids. CDR3 nucleotides: TGTGCCAGCAGTTCCTCGGGGGCGGGTCAGCCCCAGCATTTT. Its protein is CASSSSGAGQPQHF.

The CDR3: CATSGGLDYEQYF. The CDR3 bases are TGTGCCACCAGCGGGGGACTAGACTACGAGCAGTACTTC. The V gene is TRBV15, the J gene TRBJ2-7, with 8 positions matching TRBD2. CDR3 length equals 13 residues. Unmatched junction bases numbered 3, after V lost 5 bases and J lost 3 bases. Germline V gene sequence: CDR1 LNHNV, CDR2 YYDKDF (reference sequence).

This clone is a singleton in its sample. This chain links TRBV28 with TRBJ1-1; D unclear. V lost 6 bases and J 1 base, leaving 9 bases between the germline ends. This CDR3 is built from 13 residues. Germline V lookup: CDR1 MDHEN, CDR2 SYDVKM. The CDR3 nucleotides read TGTGCCAGCAGCCCTAATCGGAACACTGAAGCTTTCTTT. This translates into CASSPNRNTEAFF.

The rearrangement uses TRBV7-3 and TRBJ2-7; 12 bases agree with TRBD2. This CDR3 is 14 amino acids long. Germline values: CDR1 SGHTA, CDR2 FQGTGA. After removal of 5 bases from V and 7 bases from J, the junction contained 6 bases not matched to a gene. The CDR3 region has the DNA TGTGCCAGCAGCGCTAGCGGGAGGGCCGGGGAGCAGTACTTC. Translated, it gives CASSASGRAGEQYF. The whole variable domain, remainder taken from reference TRBV7-3 and TRBJ2-7, is GAGVSQTPSNKVTEKGKYVELRCDPISGHTALYWYRQSLGQGPEFLIYFQGTGAADDSGLPNDRFFAVRPEGSVSTLKIQRTERGDSAVYLCASSASGRAGEQYFGPGTRLTVT.

CDR3 DNA: TGTGCCAGCAGTTATGAAGGGTACTCCTACGAGCAGTACTTC. Translated: CASSYEGYSYEQYF. The chain has TRBV6-6 and TRBJ2-7; D gene unclear. V was pared by 3 bases and J by 0 bases, with 9 bases between. This CDR3 is 14 amino acids long. Germline CDR1 and CDR2: MNHNY and SVGAGI (reference sequence).

V is TRBV28 and J is TRBJ2-2; TRBD1 matches 7 bases. Trimming removed 10 bases from V and 4 bases from J; junction bases left unmatched: 6. The CDR3 loop spans 13 amino acids. Per the germline V gene, CDR1 is MDHEN and CDR2 is SYDVKM. The CDR3 nucleotides read TGTGCCATTAGGGGACAGCTCACCGGGGAGCTGTTTTTT. It yields the protein CAIRGQLTGELFF.

The chain couples TRBV7-9 to TRBJ2-7; D is undetermined. CDR1 and CDR2 from the germline V gene are SEHNR and FQNEAQ (reference sequence). CDR3 length: 12 amino acids. Trimming pared 1 base from V and 3 bases from J, leaving 4 bases between. The CDR3 DNA reads TGTGCCAGCAGCTTAGAGGACTACGAGCAGTACTTC. Protein product: CASSLEDYEQYF.

The CDR3 bases are TGTGCCAGCTCACCTCCCGGGACAGGGATGAGGGGCACAGATACGCAGTATTTT. It specifies CASSPPGTGMRGTDTQYF. The chain recombines TRBV18 with TRBJ2-3, with 9 bases matching TRBD1. The CDR3 is made up of 18 amino acids. V dropped 3 bases and J dropped 1; count of bases not matched to a gene: 11. Germline lookup yields CDR1 KGHSH and CDR2 LQKENI. The variable domain in full, with the rest retrieved from reference TRBV18 and TRBJ2-3, is NAGVMQNPRHLVRRRGQEARLRCSPMKGHSHVYWYRQLPEEGLKFMVYLQKENIIDESGMPKERFSAEFPKEGPSILRIQQVVRGDSAAYFCASSPPGTGMRGTDTQYFGPGTRLTVL.

This rearrangement joins TRBV27 to TRBJ1-2; 10 positions match TRBD1. The CDR3 runs to 16 residues. Germline trimming cut 7 bases from V and 3 bases from J; bases unmatched to any gene: 11. Germline V gene sequence: CDR1 MNHEY, CDR2 SMNVEV (reference sequence). CDR3 bases: TGTGCCAGCACCAACGGTTGGACAGGGGGTGACTATGGCTACACCTTC. This sequence encodes CASTNGWTGGDYGYTF.